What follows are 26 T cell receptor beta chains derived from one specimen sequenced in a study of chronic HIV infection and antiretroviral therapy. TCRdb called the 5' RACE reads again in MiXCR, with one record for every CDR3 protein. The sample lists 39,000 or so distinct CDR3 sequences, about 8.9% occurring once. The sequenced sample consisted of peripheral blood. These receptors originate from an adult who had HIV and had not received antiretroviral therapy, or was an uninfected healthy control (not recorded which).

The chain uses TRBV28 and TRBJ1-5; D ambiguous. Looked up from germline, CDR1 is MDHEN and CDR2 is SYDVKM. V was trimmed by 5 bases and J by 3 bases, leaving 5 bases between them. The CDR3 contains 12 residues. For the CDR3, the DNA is TGTGCCAGCAGTAACTCCAATCAGCCCCAGCATTTT. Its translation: CASSNSNQPQHF.

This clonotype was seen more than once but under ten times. The CDR3 spells CASSPVRYRGLRSYEQYF. CDR3 DNA: TGTGCCAGCAGTCCTGTTCGATACAGGGGGCTTAGGTCCTACGAGCAGTACTTC. The chain uses TRBV12-3 or TRBV12-4 and TRBJ2-7, with 9 bases aligning to TRBD1. With 5 bases clipped from V and 1 base from J, the junction kept 15 bases outside the gene matches. CDR3 length equals 18 residues.

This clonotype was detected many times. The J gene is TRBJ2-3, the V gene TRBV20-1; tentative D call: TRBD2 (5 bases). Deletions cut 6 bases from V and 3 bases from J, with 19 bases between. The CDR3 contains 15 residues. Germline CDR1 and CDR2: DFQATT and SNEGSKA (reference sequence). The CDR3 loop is CSALGERASTDTQYF. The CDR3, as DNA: TGCAGTGCCCTGGGCGAGAGGGCCAGTACAGATACGCAGTATTTT.

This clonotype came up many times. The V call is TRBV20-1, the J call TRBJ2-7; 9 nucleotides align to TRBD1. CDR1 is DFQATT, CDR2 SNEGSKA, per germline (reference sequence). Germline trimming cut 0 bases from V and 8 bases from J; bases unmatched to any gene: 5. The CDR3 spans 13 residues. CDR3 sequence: CSARDPGQGKQYF. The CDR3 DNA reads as TGCAGTGCTAGAGATCCGGGACAGGGCAAGCAGTACTTC.

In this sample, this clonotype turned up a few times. The DNA of the CDR3 is TGCAGCGTTGAAATTAGACAAGAGACCCAGTACTTC. It translates to CSVEIRQETQYF. The chain recombines TRBV29-1 with TRBJ2-5, with no clear D. Trimming cost V 2 bases and J 2 bases, with 6 bases left between them. Germline lookup yields CDR1 SQVTM and CDR2 ANQGSEA. The CDR3 totals 12 residues.

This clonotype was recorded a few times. The chain's CDR3 is CASSVQGASGNTIYF. DNA of the CDR3: TGTGCCAGCAGTGTACAGGGGGCGTCTGGAAACACCATATATTTT. The chain couples TRBV2 to TRBJ1-3; TRBD1 agrees at 9 bases. Per germline, CDR1 SNHLY and CDR2 FYNNEI. This CDR3 region has 15 residues. V dropped 4 bases and J dropped 1; count of bases not matched to a gene: 2. Looking up the rest from reference TRBV2 and TRBJ1-3 gives the full variable domain: EPEVTQTPSHQVTQMGQEVILRCVPISNHLYFYWYRQILGQKVEFLVSFYNNEISEKSEIFDDQFSVERPDGSNFTLKIRSTKLEDSAMYFCASSVQGASGNTIYFGEGSWLTVV.

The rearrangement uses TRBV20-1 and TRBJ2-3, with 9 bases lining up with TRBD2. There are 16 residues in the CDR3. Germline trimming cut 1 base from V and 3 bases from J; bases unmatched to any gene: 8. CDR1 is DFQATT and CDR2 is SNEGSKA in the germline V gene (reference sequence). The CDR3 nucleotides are TGCAGTGCTAGAGGGATGCGGGAGGGCCGAACAGATACGCAGTATTTT. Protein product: CSARGMREGRTDTQYF.

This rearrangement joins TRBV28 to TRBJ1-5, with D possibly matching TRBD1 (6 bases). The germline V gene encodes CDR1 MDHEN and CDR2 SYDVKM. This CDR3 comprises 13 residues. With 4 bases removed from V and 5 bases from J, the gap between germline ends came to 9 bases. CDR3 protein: CASSSTGYQPQHF. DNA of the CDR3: TGTGCCAGCAGTTCTACAGGGTATCAGCCCCAGCATTTT. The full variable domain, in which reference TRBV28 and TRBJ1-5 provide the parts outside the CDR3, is DVKVTQSSRYLVKRTGEKVFLECVQDMDHENMFWYRQDPGLGLRLIYFSYDVKMKEKGDIPEGYSVSREKKERFSLILESASTNQTSMYLCASSSTGYQPQHFGDGTRLSIL.

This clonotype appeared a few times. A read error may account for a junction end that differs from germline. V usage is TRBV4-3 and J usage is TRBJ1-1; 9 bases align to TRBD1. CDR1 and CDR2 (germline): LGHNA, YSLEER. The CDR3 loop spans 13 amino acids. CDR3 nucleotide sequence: TGCGCCAGCAGCCATACAGGGGGCACTGAAACTTTCTTT. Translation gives CASSHTGGTETFF.

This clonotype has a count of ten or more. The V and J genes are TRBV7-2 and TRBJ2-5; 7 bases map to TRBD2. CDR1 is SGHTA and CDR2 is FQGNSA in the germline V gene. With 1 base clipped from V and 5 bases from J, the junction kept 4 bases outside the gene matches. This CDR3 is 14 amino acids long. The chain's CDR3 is CASSLEASGETQYF. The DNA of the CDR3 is TGTGCCAGCAGCTTAGAGGCTAGCGGTGAGACCCAGTACTTC.

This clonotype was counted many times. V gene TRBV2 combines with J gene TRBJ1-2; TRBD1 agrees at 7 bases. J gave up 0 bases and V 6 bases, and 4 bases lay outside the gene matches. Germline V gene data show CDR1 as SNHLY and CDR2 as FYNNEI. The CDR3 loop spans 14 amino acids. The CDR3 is CASRRDSSNYGYTF. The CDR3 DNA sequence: TGTGCCAGCAGGAGGGACAGTTCTAACTATGGCTACACCTTC.

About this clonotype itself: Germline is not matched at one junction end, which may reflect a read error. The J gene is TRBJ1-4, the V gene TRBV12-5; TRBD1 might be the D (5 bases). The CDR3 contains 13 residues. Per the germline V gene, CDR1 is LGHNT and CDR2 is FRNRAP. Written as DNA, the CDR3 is TGTGCTAGTGCTTTGCGGGGCGGTGAAAAACTGTTTTTT. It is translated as CASALRGGEKLFF.

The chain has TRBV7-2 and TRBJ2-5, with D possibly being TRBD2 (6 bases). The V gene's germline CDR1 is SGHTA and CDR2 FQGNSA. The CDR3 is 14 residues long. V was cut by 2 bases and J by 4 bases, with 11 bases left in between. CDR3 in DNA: TGTGCCAGCAGCTTACTGGGAGCGGGAGAGACCCAGTACTTC. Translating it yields CASSLLGAGETQYF.

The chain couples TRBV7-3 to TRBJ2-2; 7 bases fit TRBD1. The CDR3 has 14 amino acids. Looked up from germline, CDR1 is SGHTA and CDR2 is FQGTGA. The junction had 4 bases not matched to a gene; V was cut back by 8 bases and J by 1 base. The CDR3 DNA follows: TGTGCCAGCTCGAGGACAGGGAACACCGGGGAGCTGTTTTTT. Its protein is CASSRTGNTGELFF.

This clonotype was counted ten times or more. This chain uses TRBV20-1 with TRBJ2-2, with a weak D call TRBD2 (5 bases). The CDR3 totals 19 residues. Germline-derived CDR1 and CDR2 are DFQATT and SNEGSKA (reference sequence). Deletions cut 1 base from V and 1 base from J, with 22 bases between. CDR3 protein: CSARVPNSARDQNTGELFF. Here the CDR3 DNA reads TGCAGTGCTAGAGTCCCAAATAGCGCCCGGGATCAGAACACCGGGGAGCTGTTTTTT.

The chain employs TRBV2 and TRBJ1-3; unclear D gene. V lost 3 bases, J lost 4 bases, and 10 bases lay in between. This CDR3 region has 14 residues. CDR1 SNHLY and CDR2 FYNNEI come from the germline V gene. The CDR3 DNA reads TGTGCCAGCAGTGATTGGGGAGACGGAAACACCATATATTTT. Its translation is CASSDWGDGNTIYF.

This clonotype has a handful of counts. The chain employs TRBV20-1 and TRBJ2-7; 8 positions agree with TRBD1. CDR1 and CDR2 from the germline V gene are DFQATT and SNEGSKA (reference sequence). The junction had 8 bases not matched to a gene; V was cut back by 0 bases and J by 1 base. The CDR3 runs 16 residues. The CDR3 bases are TGCAGTGCTAGAGATTTGGGGACAGGATCTTCCTACGAGCAGTACTTC. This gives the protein CSARDLGTGSSYEQYF.

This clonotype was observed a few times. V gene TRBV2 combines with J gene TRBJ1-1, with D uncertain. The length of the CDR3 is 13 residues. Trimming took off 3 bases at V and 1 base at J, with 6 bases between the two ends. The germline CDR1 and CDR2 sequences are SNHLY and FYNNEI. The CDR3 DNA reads TGTGCCAGCAGTGACGAGAGGAACACTGAAGCTTTCTTT. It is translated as CASSDERNTEAFF.

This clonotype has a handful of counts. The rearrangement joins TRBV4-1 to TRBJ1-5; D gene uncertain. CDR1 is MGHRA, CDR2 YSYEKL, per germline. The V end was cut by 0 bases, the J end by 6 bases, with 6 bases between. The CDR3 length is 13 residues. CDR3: CASSQDFGQPQHF. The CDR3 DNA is TGCGCCAGCAGCCAAGATTTTGGTCAGCCCCAGCATTTT.

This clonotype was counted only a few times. CDR3 DNA sequence: TGCGCCAGCAGACAGACAGGGGCGAACACTGAAGCTTTCTTT. Protein: CASRQTGANTEAFF. The V and J genes are TRBV5-1 and TRBJ1-1; TRBD1 agrees at 8 bases. The germline gives CDR1 SGHRS, CDR2 YFSETQ. V lost 5 bases to trimming and J lost 1 base; unmatched junction nucleotides: 4. The CDR3 consists of 14 residues.

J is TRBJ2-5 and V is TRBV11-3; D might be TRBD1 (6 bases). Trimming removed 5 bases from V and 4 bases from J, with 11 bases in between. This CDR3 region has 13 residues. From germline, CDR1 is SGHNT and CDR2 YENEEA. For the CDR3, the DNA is TGTGCCAGCAGCGCAACAGGGCCAGAGACCCAGTACTTC. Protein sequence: CASSATGPETQYF. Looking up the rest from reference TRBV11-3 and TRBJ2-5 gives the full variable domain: EAGVVQSPRYKIIEKKQPVAFWCNPISGHNTLYWYLQNLGQGPELLIRYENEEAVDDSQLPKDRFSAERLKGVDSTLKIQPAELGDSAVYLCASSATGPETQYFGPGTRLLVL.

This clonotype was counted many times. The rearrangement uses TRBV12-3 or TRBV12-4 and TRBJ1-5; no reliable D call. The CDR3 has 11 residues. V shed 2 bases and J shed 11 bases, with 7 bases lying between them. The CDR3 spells CASSLYAAQHF. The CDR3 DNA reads TGTGCCAGCAGTTTATATGCGGCCCAGCATTTT.

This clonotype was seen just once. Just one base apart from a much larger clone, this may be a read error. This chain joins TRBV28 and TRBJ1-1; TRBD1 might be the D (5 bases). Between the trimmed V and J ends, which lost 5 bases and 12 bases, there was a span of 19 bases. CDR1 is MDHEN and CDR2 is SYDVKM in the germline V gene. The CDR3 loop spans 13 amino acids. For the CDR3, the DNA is TGTGCCAGCAGTCTCCCGTGGGGCCCGACGACTTTCTTT. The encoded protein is CASSLPWGPTTFF.

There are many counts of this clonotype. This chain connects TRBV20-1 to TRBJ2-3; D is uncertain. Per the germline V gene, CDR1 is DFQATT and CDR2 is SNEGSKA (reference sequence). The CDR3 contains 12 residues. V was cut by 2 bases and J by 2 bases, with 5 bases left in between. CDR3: CSARQNTDTQYF. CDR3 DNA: TGCAGTGCTAGACAGAACACAGATACGCAGTATTTT.

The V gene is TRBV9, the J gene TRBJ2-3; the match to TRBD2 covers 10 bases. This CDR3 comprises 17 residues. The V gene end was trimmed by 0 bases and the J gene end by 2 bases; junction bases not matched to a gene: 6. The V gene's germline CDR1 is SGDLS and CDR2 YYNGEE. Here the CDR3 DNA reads TGTGCCAGCAGCGTAGGCGTAGCGGGAGGCCACACAGATACGCAGTATTTT. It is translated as CASSVGVAGGHTDTQYF.

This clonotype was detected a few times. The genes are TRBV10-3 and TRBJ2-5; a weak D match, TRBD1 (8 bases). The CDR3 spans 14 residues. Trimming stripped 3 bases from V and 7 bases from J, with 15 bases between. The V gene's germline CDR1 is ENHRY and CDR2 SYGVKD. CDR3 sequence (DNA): TGTGCCATCAGTGACCCGGACAGGGAGGGGACCCAGTACTTC. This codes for CAISDPDREGTQYF.